These 18 T cell receptor beta chains came from one sample sequenced in a study of blood T cell repertoires in COVID-19 (dated by TCRdb to 2020 to 2022). Library preparation used the immunoSEQ multiplex PCR assay. TCRdb provides this immuneACCESS table in a form limited to in-frame rearrangements. Some clones are lacking; in checked studies, under half of them reflect an unresolved V gene, and why the rest are absent is not known. This sample is represented by under 300,000 clones; around 93% of them were singletons. The ten most abundant clones make up more than 1% of the sample. Material: PBMCs or T cells enriched from blood (not recorded which). The receptors originated from a human donor in a cohort exposed to, infected with or recovered from COVID-19 (not recorded which). The donor label of this sample is uncertain.

This sequence joins TRBV19 and TRBJ2-3; weak D call: TRBD2 (5 bases). V was trimmed by 8 bases and J by 7 bases, leaving 13 bases between them. Germline V gene lookup returns CDR1 LNHDA and CDR2 SQIVND (reference sequence). This CDR3 contains 12 residues. CDR3 in amino acids: CASSAGKYTQYF. The CDR3, as DNA: TGTGCCAGTTCCGCGGGTAAATATACGCAGTATTTT.

V gene TRBV5-1 combines with J gene TRBJ2-7, with 9 positions matching TRBD2. The V gene's germline CDR1 is SGHRS and CDR2 YFSETQ. The CDR3 runs to 13 residues. With 4 bases clipped from V and 2 bases from J, the junction kept 1 base outside the gene matches. The DNA for the CDR3 is TGCGCCAGCAGCCCTAGCGGGGCCTACGAGCAGTACTTC. Its translation is CASSPSGAYEQYF.

The table lists this clone with a few counts. The genes are TRBV6-5 and TRBJ1-1, with D possibly matching TRBD1 (5 bases). V shed 6 bases and J shed 6 bases, with 8 bases lying between them. Germline loops: CDR1 MNHEY, CDR2 SVGAGI. The CDR3 is 11 residues long. The CDR3 nucleotides read TGTGCCAGCAGCAGGGCAGCTGAAGCTTTCTTT. It yields the protein CASSRAAEAFF.

The V and J genes are TRBV2 and TRBJ2-3, with D possibly being TRBD1 (6 bases). V was shortened by 1 base and J by 0 bases, with 14 bases between the two germline ends. The V gene's germline CDR1 is SNHLY and CDR2 FYNNEI. The CDR3 runs to 17 residues. In DNA form, the CDR3 reads TGTGCCAGCAGTGAAGGGCAGGGGATAAGGAGCACAGATACGCAGTATTTT. It codes for CASSEGQGIRSTDTQYF.

The chain recombines TRBV19 with TRBJ1-3; TRBD1 is a possible D gene (6 bases). Between the trimmed V and J ends, which lost 8 bases and 4 bases, there was a span of 18 bases. The CDR3 contains 15 residues. Germline V gene sequence: CDR1 LNHDA, CDR2 SQIVND (reference sequence). The CDR3 sequence is CASGSQGFAGNTIYF. CDR3 DNA: TGTGCCAGTGGATCTCAGGGGTTCGCAGGAAACACCATATATTTT.

The genes are TRBV4-1 and TRBJ2-2; 10 nucleotides agree with TRBD2. The trim removed 4 bases at V and 1 base at J, leaving 15 bases unmatched. The CDR3 is 20 residues long. Germline CDR1 is MGHRA and CDR2 is YSYEKL. The CDR3 DNA reads TGCGCCAGCAGCCCCGAGGACCCGAGAGCTAGCGGGGGGAACACCGGGGAGCTGTTTTTT. This encodes CASSPEDPRASGGNTGELFF.

This clone was detected a few times. The CDR3 DNA sequence: TGTGCCATCAGTGAGGGACGACAGACCCGCAATCAGCCCCAGCATTTT. Amino acids: CAISEGRQTRNQPQHF. The chain is built from TRBV10-3 and TRBJ1-5, with a possible D match to TRBD1 (5 bases). CDR1 and CDR2 (germline): ENHRY, SYGVKD. The CDR3 contains 16 residues. V lost 2 bases, J lost 2 bases, and 13 bases lay in between.

This clone appeared once. The chain uses TRBV5-1 and TRBJ1-1, with D perhaps TRBD1 (5 bases). CDR1 is SGHRS, CDR2 YFSETQ, per germline. Between the trimmed V and J ends, which lost 0 bases and 0 bases, there was a span of 6 bases. The CDR3 length is 14 residues. The CDR3 DNA sequence: TGCGCCAGCAGCTTGGAACAGGTGAACACTGAAGCTTTCTTT. Amino acid sequence: CASSLEQVNTEAFF.

The CDR3 here is CATNWEGIHQPQHF. CDR3 bases: TGCGCCACCAACTGGGAGGGGATCCATCAGCCCCAGCATTTT. The chain joins TRBV10-1 to TRBJ1-5, with D perhaps TRBD1 (5 bases). The V and J ends lost 10 bases and 5 bases respectively, with 18 bases between them. In germline, CDR1 is WNHNN, CDR2 SYGVQD (reference sequence). CDR3 length: 14 amino acids.

The chain employs TRBV7-3 and TRBJ1-2, with 8 nucleotides matching TRBD1. This CDR3 has 14 amino acids. CDR1 is SGHTA, CDR2 FQGTGA, per germline. The junction had 6 bases not matched to a gene; V was cut back by 2 bases and J by 7 bases. CDR3 sequence reads: CASSLAQGASGYTF. CDR3 sequence (DNA): TGTGCCAGCAGCTTAGCGCAGGGGGCGAGTGGCTACACCTTC.

J is TRBJ2-7 and V is TRBV6-5; D may be TRBD1 (7 bases). This CDR3 is 15 amino acids long. V lost 6 bases and J 2 bases, leaving 17 bases between the germline ends. The germline V gene encodes CDR1 MNHEY and CDR2 SVGAGI. CDR3 protein: CASSLNGGTAYEQYF. DNA for the CDR3: TGTGCCAGCAGCCTTAATGGGGGGACAGCCTACGAGCAGTACTTC.

The chain links TRBV19 to TRBJ2-3; the D gene is possibly TRBD2 (7 bases). V was trimmed by 3 bases and J by 11 bases, leaving 15 bases between them. Per germline, CDR1 LNHDA and CDR2 SQIVND (reference sequence). The CDR3 sequence is 13 residues long. CDR3 sequence: CASSMLGGEVQYF. Here the CDR3 DNA reads TGTGCCAGTAGTATGCTAGGGGGGGAGGTGCAGTATTTT.

This chain uses TRBV5-1 with TRBJ1-2; D might be TRBD1 (5 bases). This CDR3 region has 14 residues. The germline V gene encodes CDR1 SGHRS and CDR2 YFSETQ. Trimming shortened V by 3 bases and J by 7 bases, and 16 bases separated the two germline ends. The CDR3 sequence: CASSSLLGEGGYTF. The CDR3 DNA sequence: TGCGCCAGCAGCTCCCTGCTAGGGGAGGGTGGCTACACCTTC. The full variable domain, in which reference TRBV5-1 and TRBJ1-2 provide the parts outside the CDR3, is KAGVTQTPRYLIKTRGQQVTLSCSPISGHRSVSWYQQTPGQGLQFLFEYFSETQRNKGNFPGRFSGRQFSNSRSEMNVSTLELGDSALYLCASSSLLGEGGYTFGSGTRLTVV.

The gene calls are TRBV2 and TRBJ2-7; possibly TRBD2 for D (5 bases). V lost 7 bases, J lost 4 bases, and 17 bases lay in between. The V gene's germline CDR1 is SNHLY and CDR2 FYNNEI. The CDR3 sequence is 14 residues long. CDR3: CASTPGTLGYEQYF. CDR3 bases: TGTGCCAGCACCCCGGGAACCCTTGGGTACGAGCAGTACTTC. The whole variable domain, filled in from reference TRBV2 and TRBJ2-7, reads EPEVTQTPSHQVTQMGQEVILRCVPISNHLYFYWYRQILGQKVEFLVSFYNNEISEKSEIFDDQFSVERPDGSNFTLKIRSTKLEDSAMYFCASTPGTLGYEQYFGPGTRLTVT.

The J gene is TRBJ1-6, the V gene TRBV12-5, with 8 bases identical to TRBD1. Per the germline V gene, CDR1 is LGHNT and CDR2 is FRNRAP. This CDR3 contains 15 residues. Trimming at V came to 1 base and at J to 8 bases, leaving 4 bases not matched to a gene. CDR3 region: CASGLDRGMDSPLHF. Written as DNA, the CDR3 is TGTGCTAGTGGTTTGGACAGGGGGATGGATTCACCCCTCCACTTT.

The table lists this clone with a count of one. V is TRBV19 and J is TRBJ1-2, with 7 bases fitting TRBD1. The CDR3 contains 14 residues. V dropped 10 bases and J dropped 2; count of bases not matched to a gene: 10. The germline CDR1 and CDR2 sequences are LNHDA and SQIVND (reference sequence). This CDR3 reads CATTPGQWNYGYTF. CDR3 DNA sequence: TGTGCCACCACACCGGGACAGTGGAACTATGGCTACACCTTC. Full variable domain (missing parts from reference TRBV19 and TRBJ1-2): DGGITQSPKYLFRKEGQNVTLSCEQNLNHDAMYWYRQDPGQGLRLIYYSQIVNDFQKGDIAEGYSVSREKKESFPLTVTSAQKNPTAFYLCATTPGQWNYGYTFGSGTRLTVV.

The chain joins TRBV4-3 to TRBJ2-1; TRBD2 matches at 9 bases. Germline assignment: CDR1 LGHNA and CDR2 YSLEER. The CDR3 is 16 amino acids. V was clipped by 4 bases and J by 2 bases; unmatched bases: 6. CDR3 sequence: CASSRDSGGPYNEQFF. Here the CDR3 DNA reads TGCGCCAGCAGCCGAGATAGCGGGGGACCCTACAATGAGCAGTTCTTC.

The V call is TRBV27, the J call TRBJ1-6; D unclear. V lost 5 bases to trimming and J lost 7 bases, with 15 bases between them. This CDR3 has 15 amino acids. CDR1 MNHEY and CDR2 SMNVEV come from the germline V gene (reference sequence). The CDR3 spells CASSPREQKNSPLHF. The DNA for the CDR3 is TGTGCCAGCAGTCCCCGTGAACAGAAGAATTCACCCCTCCACTTT.